The T cell receptor (beta chain) under discussion was sequenced for a study of T cell responses to AZD1222 COVID-19 vaccine. Study-level results: Just six or seven AZD1222 recipients tested seropositive at baseline. White British donors predominated, females outnumbered males, and clonal diversity was possibly underestimated.

Here immunoSEQ multiplex PCR was the method, and the copy in TCRdb shows in-frame clones only, minus some. The sample records some 140,000 clones, about 80% being singletons. A word on this clone: The antigen remains unidentified.

The source is an adult in good health. Sample: peripheral blood, taken on day 0 of AZD1222 vaccination.

Here the CDR3 reads CAWDPGIGDQPQHF. DNA for the CDR3: TGTGCCTGGGACCCGGGGATCGGGGATCAGCCCCAGCATTTT. This chain connects TRBV30 to TRBJ1-5; D gene unclear. Germline V gene lookup returns CDR1 GTSNPN and CDR2 SVGIG (reference sequence). The CDR3 covers 14 residues. Trimming removed 5 bases at V and 5 bases at J, with 16 bases between.